These 15 T cell receptor beta chains share one sample of origin, sequenced in a study of post-analysis software for immune sequencing data. No cognate antigen is known for these TCRs. Study findings and constraints: Controls had lower frequencies than patients of four or five TRBV segments, which included TRBV5-6, TRBV5-1 and TRBV20-1.

Presence of unique molecular identifiers characterized the TCR beta cDNA libraries. TCRdb itself ran the PCR reads through MiXCR, one entry per CDR3 protein. The profile shows some 890,000 distinct CDR3 sequences, 53% of them singletons. Sequencing input: blood. These receptors were taken from a girl aged 10 to 17 with multiple sclerosis.

The chain links TRBV11-1 to TRBJ2-1; TRBD2 matches 9 bases. Germline V gene lookup returns CDR1 SGHAT and CDR2 FQDESV (reference sequence). The CDR3 spans 16 residues. J lost 0 bases, V lost 6 bases, and 6 bases had no gene match. The CDR3 nucleotides are TGTGCCAGCAGGAATTTAGCGGGAGACTCCTACAATGAGCAGTTCTTC. This translates into CASRNLAGDSYNEQFF.

About this clonotype itself: Because it lacks the conserved phenylalanine or tryptophan at the end, this CDR3 is likely a read error. The chain links TRBV29-1 to TRBJ2-7; 11 bases map to TRBD1. With V trimmed by 7 bases and J by 5 bases, 10 bases remained unmatched. The CDR3 is 14 residues long. The V gene's germline CDR1 is SQVTM and CDR2 ANQGSEA. The CDR3 protein is CSATTGTGGNEQYL. In nucleotides, the CDR3 is TGCAGCGCAACTACCGGGACAGGGGGGAACGAGCAGTACTTA.

The CDR3 DNA reads TGCGCCAGCAGCCAGCTACCCTGGGAGGCCCAGTACTTC. Its protein product is CASSQLPWEAQYF. V is TRBV4-1 and J is TRBJ2-7, with D perhaps matching TRBD2 (6 bases). There are 13 residues in the CDR3. The germline gives CDR1 MGHRA, CDR2 YSYEKL. V was shortened by 3 bases and J by 10 bases, with 16 bases between the two germline ends.

In this sample, this clonotype turned up a few times. The gene calls are TRBV5-1 and TRBJ2-5; TRBD2 aligns across 9 bases. This CDR3 has 16 residues. The ends lost 0 bases at V and 1 base at J; junction bases unmatched: 4. Germline CDR1 reads SGHRS; CDR2 reads YFSETQ. CDR3 bases: TGCGCCAGCAGCTTGGCCTGGCGGGAGGGCCAAGAGACCCAGTACTTC. Translating gives CASSLAWREGQETQYF.

The rearrangement uses TRBV6-5 and TRBJ1-2; D is possibly TRBD1 (5 bases). The length of the CDR3 is 14 residues. Trimming pared 5 bases from V and 4 bases from J, leaving 14 bases between. Germline CDR1 MNHEY, CDR2 SVGAGI. The CDR3 sequence: CASSPGVGTYGYTF. The CDR3 region has the DNA TGTGCCAGCAGTCCGGGCGTAGGGACCTATGGCTACACCTTC.

In its sample, this clonotype was seen a few times. V is TRBV11-1 and J is TRBJ2-7; D ambiguous. Germline V gene sequence: CDR1 SGHAT, CDR2 FQDESV (reference sequence). With 1 base removed from V and 0 bases from J, the gap between germline ends came to 7 bases. This CDR3 is 14 amino acids long. The DNA of the CDR3 is TGTGCCAGCAGCTTAGGAGTGACCTCCTACGAGCAGTACTTC. Translated, it gives CASSLGVTSYEQYF.

The J gene is TRBJ2-1, the V gene TRBV20-1; D is unresolved. The end of the DNA fits TRBJ2-7 better, so the J call may be wrong. Germline V lookup: CDR1 DFQATT, CDR2 SNEGSKA (reference sequence). This CDR3 comprises 13 residues. The CDR3 DNA follows: TGCAGTGCTAGAGAGTTATGGAACTACGAGCAGTACTTC. Residues: CSARELWNYEQYF.

CDR3 coding DNA: TGTGCCAGTATTAGGCGGGATGGGGACAATGAGCAGTTCTTC. Amino acids: CASIRRDGDNEQFF. The rearrangement uses TRBV12-3 or TRBV12-4 and TRBJ2-1; possibly TRBD2 for D (6 bases). Trimming took off 9 bases at V and 5 bases at J, with 17 bases between the two ends. The CDR3 runs to 14 residues.

The rearrangement uses TRBV7-3 and TRBJ2-3, with 8 nucleotides matching TRBD2. V was clipped by 3 bases and J by 2 bases; unmatched bases: 1. The germline V gene encodes CDR1 SGHTA and CDR2 FQGTGA. There are 14 residues in the CDR3. The CDR3 nucleotides are TGTGCCAGCAGCTTCGGGAGGGCCACAGATACGCAGTATTTT. As protein: CASSFGRATDTQYF.

V usage is TRBV4-1 and J usage is TRBJ2-7, with 10 nucleotides matching TRBD2. Trimming removed 1 base from V and 2 bases from J; junction bases left unmatched: 5. CDR3 length equals 16 residues. Germline V gene lookup returns CDR1 MGHRA and CDR2 YSYEKL. CDR3 loop: CASSQAQLAGPYEQYF. In nucleotides, the CDR3 is TGCGCCAGCAGCCAAGCCCAACTAGCGGGGCCCTACGAGCAGTACTTC.

The genes are TRBV3-1 and TRBJ2-5, with D perhaps matching TRBD2 (5 bases). With the DNA end fitting TRBJ2-7 better, the J assignment may be wrong. Germline CDR1 LGHDT, CDR2 YNNKEL (reference sequence). The CDR3 covers 13 residues. The CDR3, as DNA: TGTGCCAGCAGCCAAGTCGAGGGTTCCGAGCAGTACTTC. Translation: CASSQVEGSEQYF.

This chain connects TRBV29-1 to TRBJ1-1, with TRBD1 matching over 9 bases. The CDR3 is 14 amino acids. Germline V gene lookup returns CDR1 SQVTM and CDR2 ANQGSEA. After removal of 4 bases from V and 1 base from J, the junction contained 4 bases not matched to a gene. CDR3 amino acids: CSVVAQGANTEAFF. For the CDR3, the DNA is TGCAGCGTTGTGGCACAGGGGGCGAACACTGAAGCTTTCTTT.

CDR3 nucleotide sequence: TGCGCCAGCAGCCCACCAGGGTCTACCACAGATACGCAGTATTTT. The encoded protein is CASSPPGSTTDTQYF. The chain employs TRBV4-1 and TRBJ2-3, with D maybe TRBD1 (5 bases). CDR1 and CDR2 from the germline V gene are MGHRA and YSYEKL. V was pared by 4 bases and J by 2 bases, with 13 bases between. The CDR3 is made up of 15 amino acids.

J is TRBJ1-4 and V is TRBV12-3 or TRBV12-4; D gene unclear. The CDR3 is 17 residues long. The ends were cut back, 2 bases at V and 0 bases at J, with 13 bases in the middle. Written as DNA, the CDR3 is TGTGCCAGCAGTTTAAGTTTGGAATCCTCAACTAATGAAAAACTGTTTTTT. Its translation: CASSLSLESSTNEKLFF.

The chain couples TRBV6-7 to TRBJ2-4; 8 bases fit TRBD1. The closer fit of TRBJ2-5 to the DNA end suggests the J call may be wrong. TRBV6-7 is designated an ORF whose function remains uncertain. This CDR3 contains 15 residues. The CDR3 here is CASSYFRTGTETQYF. CDR3 in DNA: TGTGCCAGCAGTTACTTCCGGACAGGGACAGAGACCCAGTACTTC.